This is a list of T cell receptor beta chains from one sample in a study of CD8 T cells in ankylosing spondylitis. TCRdb re-derived calls from the 5' RACE reads in MiXCR, one entry per CDR3 protein. The table shows 750,000 to 850,000 distinct CDR3 sequences, with roughly 12% occurring only once. Sequenced material: blood, either unsorted or a sorted T cell fraction (not recorded which). These receptors were collected from a male donor with ankylosing spondylitis. The CDR3 runs from the conserved cysteine through the conserved F or W. Fields, in order: CDR3 protein, J gene, V gene.

CASSSTEGLGSYNEQFF,TRBJ2-1,TRBV11-2
CASSQDWGRRGARDTQYF,TRBJ2-3,TRBV3-1
CASSLLQSLREQYF,TRBJ2-7,TRBV5-1
CASSSAGPSGGTQYF,TRBJ2-3,TRBV6-5
CASSLRGILAEAFF,TRBJ1-1,TRBV5-6
CASSLDGGYSPLHF,TRBJ1-6,TRBV7-9
CSASVFQGIPQDNEQFF,TRBJ2-1,TRBV20-1
CSVQTFPAGSSPLHF,TRBJ1-6,TRBV20-1
CASSLEWGGRQPQHF,TRBJ1-5,TRBV7-8
CASSLAILIAGTENTEAFF,TRBJ1-1,TRBV5-1
CSAILAGANEQFF,TRBJ2-1,TRBV20-1
CASSYSGERVSYNEQFF,TRBJ2-1,TRBV6-5
CASSPQENSPLHF,TRBJ1-6,TRBV12-3/TRBV12-4
CASSVTASVTGELFF,TRBJ2-2,TRBV19
CSAGPWGGPRNSPLHF,TRBJ1-6,TRBV20-1
CSVSTAEYEQYF,TRBJ2-7,TRBV29-1